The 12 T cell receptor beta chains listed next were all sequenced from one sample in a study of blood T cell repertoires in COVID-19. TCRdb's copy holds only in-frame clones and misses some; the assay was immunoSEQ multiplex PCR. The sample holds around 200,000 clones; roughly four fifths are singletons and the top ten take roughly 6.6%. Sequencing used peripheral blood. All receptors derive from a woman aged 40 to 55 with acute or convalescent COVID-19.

The CDR3: CASSYSKGVGNEQFF. CDR3 bases: TGTGCCAGCAGTTACTCGAAAGGGGTCGGCAATGAGCAGTTCTTC. This rearrangement joins TRBV6-5 to TRBJ2-1; TRBD1 might be the D (5 bases). The CDR3 has 15 amino acids. The V and J ends lost 0 bases and 6 bases respectively, with 12 bases between them. Germline V gene data show CDR1 as MNHEY and CDR2 as SVGAGI.

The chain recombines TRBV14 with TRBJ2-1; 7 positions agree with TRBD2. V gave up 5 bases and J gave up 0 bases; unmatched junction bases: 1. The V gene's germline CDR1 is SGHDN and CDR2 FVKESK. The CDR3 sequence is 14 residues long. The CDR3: CASSKRGSYNEQFF. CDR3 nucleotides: TGTGCCAGCAGCAAGCGGGGCTCCTACAATGAGCAGTTCTTC.

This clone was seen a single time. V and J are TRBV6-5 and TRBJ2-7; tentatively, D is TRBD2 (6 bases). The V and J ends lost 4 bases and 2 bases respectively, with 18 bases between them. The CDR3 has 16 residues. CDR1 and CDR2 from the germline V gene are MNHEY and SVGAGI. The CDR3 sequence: CASSFQPLAAAYEQYF. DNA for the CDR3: TGTGCCAGCAGTTTCCAGCCTTTAGCGGCGGCCTACGAGCAGTACTTC.

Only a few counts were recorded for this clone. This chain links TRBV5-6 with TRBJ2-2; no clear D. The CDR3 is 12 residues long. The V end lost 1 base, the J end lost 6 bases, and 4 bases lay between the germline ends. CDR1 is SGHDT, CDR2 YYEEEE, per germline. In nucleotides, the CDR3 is TGTGCCAGCAGCTTGTCCGCCGGGGAGCTGTTTTTT. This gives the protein CASSLSAGELFF.

The CDR3 coding sequence is TGTGCCAGTAGTGCCAACTCCGGGGGAGAGACCCAGTACTTC. Translating it yields CASSANSGGETQYF. The gene calls are TRBV19 and TRBJ2-5; the D gene is possibly TRBD2 (6 bases). Trimming took 5 bases from V and 4 from J, leaving 14 bases between them. The CDR3 is 14 amino acids. Germline V gene data show CDR1 as LNHDA and CDR2 as SQIVND (reference sequence).

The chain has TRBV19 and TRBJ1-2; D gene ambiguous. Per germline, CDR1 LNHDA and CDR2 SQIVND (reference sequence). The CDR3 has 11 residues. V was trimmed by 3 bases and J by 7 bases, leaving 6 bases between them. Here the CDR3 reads CASSIVSGYTF. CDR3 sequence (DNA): TGTGCCAGTAGTATCGTGAGTGGCTACACCTTC.

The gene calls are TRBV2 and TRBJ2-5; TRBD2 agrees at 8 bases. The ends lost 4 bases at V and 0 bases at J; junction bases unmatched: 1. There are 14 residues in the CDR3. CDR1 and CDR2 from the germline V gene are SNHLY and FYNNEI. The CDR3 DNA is TGTGCCAGCAGTGGCGGGGGGAACCAAGAGACCCAGTACTTC. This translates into CASSGGGNQETQYF.

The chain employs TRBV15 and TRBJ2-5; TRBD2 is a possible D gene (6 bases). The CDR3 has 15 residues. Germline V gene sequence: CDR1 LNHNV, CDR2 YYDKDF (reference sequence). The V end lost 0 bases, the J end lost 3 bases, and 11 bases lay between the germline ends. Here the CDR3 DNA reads TGTGCCACCAGCAGAGATAAGGGACTCAAAGAGACCCAGTACTTC. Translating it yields CATSRDKGLKETQYF.

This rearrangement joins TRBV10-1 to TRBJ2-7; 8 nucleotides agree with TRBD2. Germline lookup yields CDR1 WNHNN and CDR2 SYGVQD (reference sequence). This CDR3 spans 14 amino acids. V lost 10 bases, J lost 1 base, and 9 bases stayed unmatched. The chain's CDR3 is CAIQAGVFSYEQYF. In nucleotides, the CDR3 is TGCGCCATTCAAGCGGGGGTGTTTTCCTACGAGCAGTACTTC.

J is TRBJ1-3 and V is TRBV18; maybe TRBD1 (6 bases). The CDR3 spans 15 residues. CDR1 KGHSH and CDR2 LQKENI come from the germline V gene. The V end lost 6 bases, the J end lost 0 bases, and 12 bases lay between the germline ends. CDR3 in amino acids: CASSLTGTSGNTIYF. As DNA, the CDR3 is TGTGCCAGCTCCCTGACAGGCACCTCTGGAAACACCATATATTTT.

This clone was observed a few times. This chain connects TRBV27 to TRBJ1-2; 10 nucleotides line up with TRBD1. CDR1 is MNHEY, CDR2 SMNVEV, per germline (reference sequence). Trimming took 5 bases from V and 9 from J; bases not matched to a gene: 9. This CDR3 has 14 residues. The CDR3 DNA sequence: TGTGCCAGCAGTCCTCTACCGGGACAGGGGAGCTACACCTTC. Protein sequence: CASSPLPGQGSYTF.

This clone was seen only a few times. CDR3 amino acids: CASSTGQGATGELFF. CDR3 coding DNA: TGTGCCAGCAGCACGGGACAGGGGGCGACCGGGGAGCTGTTTTTT. The V and J genes are TRBV9 and TRBJ2-2; 12 bases map to TRBD1. Germline V CDR1 and CDR2: SGDLS, YYNGEE. V dropped 4 bases and J dropped 5; count of bases not matched to a gene: 3. The CDR3 runs 15 residues.